The rows below give T cell receptor beta chains drawn from one sample of a study of neurological immune-mediated disorders. A single record per CDR3 protein comes from TCRdb applying MiXCR to the 5' RACE reads. The table records 70,000 to 95,000 distinct CDR3 sequences, about a sixth of them present only once. Input material: PBMCs. The source is a woman between 40 and 50 years old in good health. The CDR3 runs from the conserved cysteine through the conserved F or W. A D gene is named only where the DNA matches it firmly. For some rows the clone size is stated as once, few or many, or as a class when expanded; others skip it.

v_gene	abundance	len	d_gene	j_gene	CDR3nt	CDR3aa
TRBV7-3	many	19	TRBD2	TRBJ2-3	TGTGCCAGCAGCTCCGACAGACTAGCGGGGGGATCTTTAACAGATACGCAGTATTTT	CASSSDRLAGGSLTDTQYF
TRBV19	.	15	.	TRBJ1-5	TGTGCCAGTAGTCTCCCGTACCCAAGCAATCAGCCCCAGCATTTT	CASSLPYPSNQPQHF
TRBV28	many	15	.	TRBJ1-5	TGTGCCAGCAGTTTAGAGGTCAAGGGCAATCAGCCCCAGCATTTT	CASSLEVKGNQPQHF
TRBV7-2	many	16	TRBD2	TRBJ2-3	TGTGCCAGCAGCTTAGACGAGGCTAGCGGGGCAGATACGCAGTATTTT	CASSLDEASGADTQYF
TRBV20-1	many	16	TRBD1	TRBJ2-5	TGCAGTGCCGAGACAGGGGGCGCCGGGAGGCAAGAGACCCAGTACTTC	CSAETGGAGRQETQYF
TRBV7-3	many	14	TRBD2	TRBJ2-1	TGTGCCAGCAGCTCCACTCTGGGACTAGCGGAGCAGTTCTTC	CASSSTLGLAEQFF
TRBV20-1	.	16	.	TRBJ2-5	TGCAGTGCTAGAGATCGAGGCAGGGGTCTCCAAGAGACCCAGTACTTC	CSARDRGRGLQETQYF
TRBV24-1	many	15	.	TRBJ2-1	TGTGCCACCAGTGATACCAGGGTAGGGAACAATGAGCAGTTCTTC	CATSDTRVGNNEQFF
TRBV5-1	many	13	.	TRBJ2-3	TGCGCCAGCAGCCCAGCCCCCGCAGATACGCAGTATTTT	CASSPAPADTQYF
TRBV7-2	many	12	.	TRBJ2-3	TGTGCCAGCAGCGATCACCCCAAAGCGCAGTATTTT	CASSDHPKAQYF
TRBV4-1	.	17	.	TRBJ1-5	TGCGCCAGCGGCCAAGATCTCGTAGGGGGGAGAAATCAGGCCCAGCATTTT	CASGQDLVGGRNQAQHF
TRBV5-1	many	15	.	TRBJ2-5	TGCGCCAGCAGCTTGGTGGCAGGGGCGGGAGAGACCCAGTACTTC	CASSLVAGAGETQYF
TRBV6-1	few	14	.	TRBJ2-3	TGTGCCAGCAAGGTAGGGGAAGGCGCAGATACGCAGTATTTT	CASKVGEGADTQYF
TRBV12-3/TRBV12-4	many	15	.	TRBJ1-5	TGTGCCAGCAGTTTAAGCGGGGATAGCAATCAGCCCCAGCATTTT	CASSLSGDSNQPQHF
TRBV4-2	many	16	.	TRBJ2-2	TGTGCCAGCAGCCAAGAGTTAAGAGGGAACACCGGGGAGCTGTTTTTT	CASSQELRGNTGELFF
TRBV11-3	.	12	.	TRBJ2-1	TGTGCCAGCAGCTCCCAAGTCAATGAGCATTTCTTC	CASSSQVNEHFF
TRBV7-2	many	15	TRBD1	TRBJ2-7	TGTGCCAGCACCGTAGCCGGGACAGGGACCTACGAGCAGTACTTC	CASTVAGTGTYEQYF
TRBV20-1	many	16	TRBD2	TRBJ2-5	TGCAGTGCTCGGGGCCGACTAGCGGGGGCCGAGGGGGTCCAGTACTTC	CSARGRLAGAEGVQYF
TRBV6-1	few	12	.	TRBJ2-3	TGTGCCAGCAGTGAAGCAATGGGTACGCAGTATTTT	CASSEAMGTQYF
TRBV12-3/TRBV12-4	.	13	TRBD1	TRBJ1-5	TGTGCCAGCAGCAACAGGGGGGGTCAGCCCCAGCATTTT	CASSNRGGQPQHF
TRBV28	many	12	.	TRBJ2-3	TGTGCCAGCAGTGGATATGCAGATACGCAGTATTTT	CASSGYADTQYF
TRBV5-5	many	15	TRBD2	TRBJ2-1	TGTGCCAGCAGCTTATATAGCGGGGCATACAATGAGCAGTTCTTC	CASSLYSGAYNEQFF
TRBV20-1	many	13	TRBD1	TRBJ2-1	TGCAGTGTCCCAGACAGGGCAGACAATGAGCAGTTCTTC	CSVPDRADNEQFF
TRBV28	.	14	TRBD1	TRBJ2-1	TGTGCCAGCAGCTTGACAGGGTTTAGCGATGAGCAGTTCTTC	CASSLTGFSDEQFF
TRBV7-9	many	13	.	TRBJ1-4	TGTGCCAGCAGCTTAATGGACAATGAAAAACTGTTTTTT	CASSLMDNEKLFF
TRBV20-1	once	13	.	TRBJ2-1	TGCAGTGCTAGCCTAGCCAAGTACAATGAGCAGTTCTTC	CSASLAKYNEQFF
TRBV6-6	many	15	.	TRBJ2-1	TGTGCCAGCAGTTACAGCTCAAGCTCCTACAATGAGCAGTTCTTC	CASSYSSSSYNEQFF
TRBV5-4	.	15	.	TRBJ1-2	TGTGCCAGCAGCTCCTCCGGGGGGGTGGTGGCTGGCTACACCTTC	CASSSSGGVVAGYTF
TRBV7-2	many	15	.	TRBJ2-5	TGTGCCAGCAGCCCGGGGGCGTGGGAGTCGGAGACCCAGTACTTC	CASSPGAWESETQYF
TRBV20-1	many	13	.	TRBJ1-6	TGCAGTGCTGCTTCAGGGATTAATTCACCCCTCCACTTT	CSAASGINSPLHF
TRBV6-5	.	15	TRBD2	TRBJ2-5	TGTGCCAGCAGTTACTCAGCGGGGCCTCAAGAGACCCAGTACTTC	CASSYSAGPQETQYF
TRBV7-7	.	13	.	TRBJ2-5	TGTGCTAGCAGCTCTGGACAGCAAGAGACCCAGTACTTC	CASSSGQQETQYF
TRBV6-2/TRBV6-3	many	13	.	TRBJ1-1	TGTGCCAGCAGTTACCGGTCGAACACTGAAGCTTTCTTT	CASSYRSNTEAFF
TRBV5-1	many	13	.	TRBJ1-6	TGCGCCAGCAGCTTGGACAGGAATTCACCCCTCCACTTT	CASSLDRNSPLHF
TRBV4-3	many	14	.	TRBJ2-5	TGCGCCAGCAGCCCATCAGACACGGGCGAGACCCAGTACTTC	CASSPSDTGETQYF
TRBV7-2	many	14	.	TRBJ1-6	TGTGCCAGCAGCTCCGCGAAAGGGAATTCACCCCTCCACTTT	CASSSAKGNSPLHF
TRBV6-1	many	14	.	TRBJ1-2	TGTGCCAGCACTTCCGGGGCGGGGGGTTATGGCTACACCTTC	CASTSGAGGYGYTF
TRBV9	.	15	.	TRBJ2-1	TGTGCCAGCAGCGTAAGCGGGACAGCCTACAATGAGCAGTTCTTC	CASSVSGTAYNEQFF
TRBV6-5	.	14	.	TRBJ1-1	TGTGCCAGCAGTTCCTTGAGGAGGGAGACTGAAGCTTTCTTT	CASSSLRRETEAFF
TRBV15	many	15	TRBD1	TRBJ2-2	TGTGCCACCAGTCCGGGACAGGTGAACACCGGGGAGCTGTTTTTT	CATSPGQVNTGELFF
TRBV20-1	many	15	.	TRBJ2-5	TGCAGTGCAAAAAACCCGGGACGGGTCCAAGAGACCCAGTACTTC	CSAKNPGRVQETQYF
TRBV6-5	.	16	.	TRBJ2-1	TGTGCCAGCAGTTCAACAACCTCTGGCTACTACAATGAGCAGTTCTTC	CASSSTTSGYYNEQFF
TRBV15	many	15	TRBD1	TRBJ2-5	TGTGCCACCAGCAGAGAGACAGGGCTCCCGGAGACCCAGTACTTC	CATSRETGLPETQYF
TRBV14	many	17	.	TRBJ2-6	TGTGCCAGCAGCCCCTGGGGTGGTAGCTCTGGGGCCAACGTCCTGACTTTC	CASSPWGGSSGANVLTF
TRBV7-9	many	14	.	TRBJ1-5	TGTGCCAGCAGCCAATTCAACAGGGATCAGCCCCAGCATTTT	CASSQFNRDQPQHF
TRBV3-1	many	16	TRBD2	TRBJ2-3	TGTGCCAGCAGCCATTCAGCGGGGGGCGACACAGATACGCAGTATTTT	CASSHSAGGDTDTQYF
TRBV20-1	many	14	TRBD1	TRBJ2-1	TGCAGTGCCCCCGACAGGGTATACTACAATGAGCAGTTCTTC	CSAPDRVYYNEQFF
TRBV4-3	many	17	.	TRBJ2-6	TGCGCCAGCAGCCAAGGGACAGAGAAGCCTGGGGCCAACGTCCTGACTTTC	CASSQGTEKPGANVLTF
TRBV7-3	many	13	.	TRBJ2-5	TGTGCCAGCAGCTATGGTGCTTCGGAGACCCAGTACTTC	CASSYGASETQYF
TRBV21-1	.	13	.	TRBJ2-5	TGTGCCAGCACTACCGACTGTGGGGAGACCCAGTACTTC	CASTTDCGETQYF
TRBV11-2	many	15	TRBD2	TRBJ2-3	TGTGCCAGCAGCTTAGCGGCGGGGGGCACAGATACGCAGTATTTT	CASSLAAGGTDTQYF
TRBV29-1	many	13	.	TRBJ1-1	TGCAGCGTTGAAGGTTTTTTGAAGGCTGAAGCTTTCTTT	CSVEGFLKAEAFF
TRBV5-6	.	13	TRBD2	TRBJ2-7	TGTGCCAGCAGGGGGACTAGCGGCTACGAGCAGTACTTC	CASRGTSGYEQYF
TRBV7-2	many	16	TRBD2	TRBJ2-3	TGTGCCAGCAGCTCACTAGCGGGGGGAAGTACAGATACGCAGTATTTT	CASSSLAGGSTDTQYF
TRBV5-6	.	17	TRBD2	TRBJ2-1	TGTGCCAGCAGCTCATGGGGACTAGCGGGGGTCAGGAATGAGCAGTTCTTC	CASSSWGLAGVRNEQFF
TRBV5-1	.	17	.	TRBJ2-3	TGCGCCAGCAGTTCTCGCCCTCCGGAACAGGGAACAGATACGCAGTATTTT	CASSSRPPEQGTDTQYF
TRBV12-3/TRBV12-4	many	15	TRBD2	TRBJ2-1	TGTGCCAGCAGTCGAACTAGCGGGGGTTACAATGAGCAGTTCTTC	CASSRTSGGYNEQFF
TRBV11-1	many	17	TRBD2	TRBJ2-3	TGTGCCAGCAGTCTTCCGGGACTAGCGGGCTTCACAGATACGCAGTATTTT	CASSLPGLAGFTDTQYF
TRBV3-1	.	13	.	TRBJ2-5	TGTGCCAGCAGCCAAGTAGGGTCGGGGACCCAGTACTTC	CASSQVGSGTQYF